Listed below are T cell receptor beta chains from one sample, sequenced in a study of CD8 T cell repertoires and HIV-1 epitope variants. The table came from immunoSEQ multiplex PCR; TCRdb's copy has only in-frame clones and leaves some out. This table has more than 85,000 clones, 70% to 75% appearing once. The sequenced material came from uncultured baseline CD8+ T cells from peripheral blood mononuclear cells (PBMCs). The receptors come from a male donor with HIV. Both conserved end residues are part of each CDR3. The D gene is left open where the match is weak. Clone size is stated in some rows and not others, as once, few, many or a class when expanded.

D gene | V gene | clone size | CDR3 protein
- | TRBV2 | - | CASTHREFHEQYF
TRBD2 | TRBV6-5 | - | CASSTGTSGTDTQYF
- | TRBV2 | - | CASSRGVYEQYF
- | TRBV5-1 | many | CASSLGVYNEQFF
TRBD1 | TRBV19 | - | CASTGGFSYNEQFF
- | TRBV10-2 | few | CASGSPTTNEQFF
- | TRBV5-8 | - | CASSLGWAGANVLTF
TRBD1 | TRBV28 | - | CASSLFDRGNYGYTF
- | TRBV27 | - | CASRGNYYEQYF
TRBD1 | TRBV27 | - | CASSFTGGTEAFF
TRBD2 | TRBV7-8 | - | CASSPRTSGSPSEQYF
- | TRBV16 | - | CASSQTGGWAEAFF
- | TRBV7-6 | few | CASSSGDTDTQYF
- | TRBV4-1 | - | CASSHNFRDSNQPQHF
- | TRBV7-9 | few | CASSAQGGTEAFF
TRBD1 | TRBV11-1 | - | CASSQRGTGGTEAFF
- | TRBV4-3 | few | CASSQEEEAPQETQYF
TRBD1 | TRBV29-1 | - | CSVVTGGGSNQPQHF
TRBD1 | TRBV27 | - | CASRQGVGEQYF
TRBD1 | TRBV5-1 | - | CASSSTGAQETQYF
- | TRBV27 | - | CASRANDNYGYTF
TRBD1 | TRBV6-1 | - | CASSEALLQGVGGYTF
- | TRBV7-2 | - | CASSLSRGSHNEQFF